A single sample gave rise to the 13 T cell receptor beta chains below, sequenced in a study of T cells in localized non-small cell lung cancer. The method was immunoSEQ multiplex PCR; TCRdb's version includes in-frame clones alone and lacks a portion of them. The repertoire holds 45,000 to 60,000 clones, 70% to 90% seen once, with 2% to 2.5% in the top ten. The specimen comprised PBMCs, sampled before any cancer treatment. The receptors derive from a man between 40 and 69 years old with stage II lung adenocarcinoma.

The chain has TRBV18 and TRBJ1-6; 11 bases fit TRBD1. From germline, CDR1 is KGHSH and CDR2 LQKENI. V gave up 6 bases and J gave up 6 bases; unmatched junction bases: 10. The CDR3 contains 17 residues. The CDR3 DNA follows: TGTGCCAGCTCCCTGTCCGGGACAGGGGGAGGTAATTCACCCCTCCACTTT. Translating it yields CASSLSGTGGGNSPLHF.

This chain uses TRBV27 with TRBJ1-1; 10 bases match TRBD1. V lost 6 bases to trimming and J lost 0 bases; unmatched junction nucleotides: 4. Looked up from germline, CDR1 is MNHEY and CDR2 is SMNVEV (reference sequence). This CDR3 has 15 residues. The CDR3 sequence is CASRMTGGLNTEAFF. For the CDR3, the DNA is TGTGCCAGCAGGATGACAGGGGGCTTGAACACTGAAGCTTTCTTT.

The V call is TRBV7-2, the J call TRBJ1-1; D unclear. The CDR3 has 12 amino acids. CDR1 is SGHTA and CDR2 is FQGNSA in the germline V gene. The ends were cut back, 1 base at V and 5 bases at J, with 5 bases in the middle. CDR3 region: CASSLGRTEAFF. DNA for the CDR3: TGTGCCAGCAGCTTAGGGCGAACTGAAGCTTTCTTT.

This clone was seen just once. V gene TRBV6-5 combines with J gene TRBJ1-1, with D possibly TRBD1 on 5 matching bases. The germline V gene has CDR1 MNHEY and CDR2 SVGAGI. Trimming left V 5 bases short and J 0 bases short, with 7 bases between. The CDR3 contains 13 residues. In DNA, the CDR3 is TGTGCCAGCAGTACGACAGTGAACACTGAAGCTTTCTTT. Translation: CASSTTVNTEAFF.

A single count supports this clone. The rearrangement joins TRBV2 to TRBJ2-3; 11 nucleotides line up with TRBD2. This CDR3 comprises 16 residues. Germline V gene lookup returns CDR1 SNHLY and CDR2 FYNNEI. The V and J ends lost 7 bases and 0 bases, in that order; junction bases with no gene match: 6. In DNA form, the CDR3 reads TGTGCCAGCAAGGCTAGCGGGGGGACTAGCACAGATACGCAGTATTTT. Its protein product is CASKASGGTSTDTQYF.

This clone occurred a few times. This chain connects TRBV18 to TRBJ1-2, with 8 bases aligning to TRBD1. J gave up 7 bases and V 3 bases, and 7 bases lay outside the gene matches. Per the germline V gene, CDR1 is KGHSH and CDR2 is LQKENI. This CDR3 is built from 14 residues. The CDR3 bases are TGTGCCAGCTCACCCGGACAGGGAATGGTTGGCTACACCTTC. It yields the protein CASSPGQGMVGYTF. The entire variable domain, with the rest obtained from reference TRBV18 and TRBJ1-2, is as follows: NAGVMQNPRHLVRRRGQEARLRCSPMKGHSHVYWYRQLPEEGLKFMVYLQKENIIDESGMPKERFSAEFPKEGPSILRIQQVVRGDSAAYFCASSPGQGMVGYTFGSGTRLTVV.

The chain combines TRBV27 with TRBJ2-4; TRBD2 matches at 16 bases. The CDR3 loop spans 18 amino acids. The germline CDR1 and CDR2 sequences are MNHEY and SMNVEV (reference sequence). The ends lost 7 bases at V and 8 bases at J; junction bases unmatched: 14. As DNA, the CDR3 is TGTGCCAGCACCCCCTCAGGGACTAGCGGGGGGGCCGTTCACATTCAGTACTTC. Translation gives CASTPSGTSGGAVHIQYF.

V is TRBV5-1 and J is TRBJ2-3, with D perhaps TRBD2 (5 bases). Per germline, CDR1 SGHRS and CDR2 YFSETQ. The germline V and J ends were trimmed by 6 bases and 6 bases, with 11 bases remaining between them. The CDR3 loop spans 12 amino acids. CDR3 bases: TGCGCCAGCAACCCCGGCGGGGATACGCAGTATTTT. It specifies CASNPGGDTQYF. Full variable domain (rest looked up from reference TRBV5-1 and TRBJ2-3): KAGVTQTPRYLIKTRGQQVTLSCSPISGHRSVSWYQQTPGQGLQFLFEYFSETQRNKGNFPGRFSGRQFSNSRSEMNVSTLELGDSALYLCASNPGGDTQYFGPGTRLTVL.

CDR3 in amino acids: CASSYRDRFYGYTF. For the CDR3, the DNA is TGTGCCAGCAGTTACCGGGACAGATTCTATGGCTACACCTTC. The chain recombines TRBV6-6 with TRBJ1-2; 7 nucleotides line up with TRBD1. Trimming took 2 bases from V and 4 from J; bases not matched to a gene: 4. The CDR3 runs 14 residues. Per germline, CDR1 MNHNY and CDR2 SVGAGI (reference sequence).

The chain is built from TRBV6-1 and TRBJ2-1; D may be TRBD2 (5 bases). Per germline, CDR1 MNHNS and CDR2 SASEGT. The germline V and J ends were trimmed by 7 bases and 8 bases, with 18 bases remaining between them. The CDR3 covers 14 residues. This chain's CDR3 is CASNLRVGTDEQFF. Here the CDR3 DNA reads TGTGCCAGCAACTTGAGGGTTGGTACGGATGAGCAGTTCTTC.

This chain connects TRBV4-1 to TRBJ1-2; D is undetermined. V lost 4 bases to trimming and J lost 2 bases, with 11 bases between them. The CDR3 has 14 residues. Germline V gives CDR1 MGHRA, CDR2 YSYEKL. The CDR3 nucleotides read TGCGCCAGCAGCCCTACGGAAGGAAACTATGGCTACACCTTC. It is translated as CASSPTEGNYGYTF.

The CDR3 region has the DNA TGTGCCAGCACCTCAAAGGGGACAGGGGGCTTGGAGACCCAGTACTTC. Its protein is CASTSKGTGGLETQYF. The V and J genes are TRBV21-1 and TRBJ2-5; TRBD1, the table's D call, was not compared with the DNA. TRBV21-1 is listed as a pseudogene. CDR3 length: 16 residues.

The table lists this clone with a count of one. CDR3 bases: TGCGCCAGCAGCTTGGTGTCAGATTATACGCAGTATTTT. It translates to CASSLVSDYTQYF. The chain combines TRBV5-1 with TRBJ2-3; D remains unclear. The germline CDR1 and CDR2 sequences are SGHRS and YFSETQ. Trimming removed 0 bases from V and 7 bases from J, with 9 bases in between. The CDR3 covers 13 residues.